The clone carrying this TCR beta chain was detected a few times. As yet, its antigen is unknown. Library construction for TCR beta used iRepertoire HTBI primers and Arm-PCR of CDR3 regions. TCRdb analysed the multiplex PCR reads with MiXCR anew, one entry per CDR3 protein. The sample includes some 460,000 distinct CDR3 sequences, about 17% seen only once; the top ten take 12%. Documented time point: newly diagnosed GD, antithyroid drugs for less than 3 months. Preparation of the TCR library used RNA extracted from PBMCs. This entry comes from a study of regulatory T cells in long-lasting Graves disease. Study findings and constraints: TCR diversity was lower in persistent Graves' patients (versus newly diagnosed ones).

CDR3 length: 16 amino acids. The germline gives CDR1 MNHNS, CDR2 SASEGT. V was clipped by 1 base and J by 6 bases; unmatched bases: 12. These data also featured in a second study, about T cells in Graves' hyperthyroidism and ophthalmopathy. This second report adds: Graves' hyperthyroidism was deemed stable given no ophthalmopathy progression within 18 months. Using 13 V-J features, a model discriminated ophthalmopathy from stable hyperthyroidism.

The genes are TRBV6-1 and TRBJ2-7; 7 bases match TRBD2. The sequencing here drew on peripheral blood mononuclear cells (PBMCs), taken at new diagnosis, from a patient treated with antithyroid drugs. The TCR was taken from a man in his forties or fifties with Graves disease. As DNA, the CDR3 is TGTGCCAGCAGTGAAGTCGTCGGCGGGAGTCCGGGCGAGCAGTACTTC. Translating gives CASSEVVGGSPGEQYF.